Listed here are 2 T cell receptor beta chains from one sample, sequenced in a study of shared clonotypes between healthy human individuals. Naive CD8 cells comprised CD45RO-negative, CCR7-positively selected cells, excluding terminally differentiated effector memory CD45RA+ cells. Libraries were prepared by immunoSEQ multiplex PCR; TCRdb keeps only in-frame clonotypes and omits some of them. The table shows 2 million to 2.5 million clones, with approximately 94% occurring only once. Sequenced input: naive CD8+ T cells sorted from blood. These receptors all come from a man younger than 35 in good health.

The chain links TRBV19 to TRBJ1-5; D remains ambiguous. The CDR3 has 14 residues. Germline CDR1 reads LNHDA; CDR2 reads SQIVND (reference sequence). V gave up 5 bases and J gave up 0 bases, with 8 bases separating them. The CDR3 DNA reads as TGTGCCAGTAGTTTCTACGATAGCAATCAGCCCCAGCATTTT. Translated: CASSFYDSNQPQHF.

For the CDR3, the DNA is TGTGCCAGCAGGCAAGGGGGATCGAGTGAAAAACTGTTTTTT. It encodes CASRQGGSSEKLFF. The chain joins TRBV27 to TRBJ1-4; the D gene is possibly TRBD1 (6 bases). Germline lookup yields CDR1 MNHEY and CDR2 SMNVEV (reference sequence). The CDR3 extends over 14 amino acids. The V gene lost 6 bases and the J gene lost 7 bases, with 15 bases spanning the gap.